A selection of T cell receptor beta chains follows, all from one sample in a study of T cell responses to AZD1222 COVID-19 vaccine. Only in-frame clones appear in the TCRdb table, and some are missing; sequencing was by immunoSEQ multiplex PCR. The sample holds 100,000 to 150,000 clones; more than 70% are singletons and the top ten take approximately 4.2%. This specimen consisted of peripheral blood, obtained on day 0 of AZD1222 vaccination. The receptors were sampled from an adult in good health. The CDR3 runs from the conserved cysteine through the conserved F or W. The order of the fields is CDR3 DNA, CDR3 protein, CDR3 length, clone size, J gene, V gene, D gene. The D gene is left open where the match is weak. Part of the rows lack a size; the others show once, few, many or a class for expanded clones.

cdr3_nt: TGTGCCATCAGTGATTTGTACGAGCAGTACTTC
cdr3_aa: CAISDLYEQYF
cdr3_length: 11
clone_size: -
j_call: TRBJ2-7
v_call: TRBV10-3
d_call: -

cdr3_nt: TGTGCCAGCAGCCTCAACCTGGGAGGAGAGACCCAGTACTTC
cdr3_aa: CASSLNLGGETQYF
cdr3_length: 14
clone_size: -
j_call: TRBJ2-5
v_call: TRBV6-5
d_call: -

cdr3_nt: TGTGCCAGCAGCTTATTTGGAACCGGGGAGCTGTTTTTT
cdr3_aa: CASSLFGTGELFF
cdr3_length: 13
clone_size: -
j_call: TRBJ2-2
v_call: TRBV7-9
d_call: -

cdr3_nt: TGTGCCAGCAGCCAAGCGGACGGGAATCAGCCCCAGCATTTT
cdr3_aa: CASSQADGNQPQHF
cdr3_length: 14
clone_size: -
j_call: TRBJ1-5
v_call: TRBV4-2
d_call: -

cdr3_nt: TGTGCCAGCACGGAACAGGGGGTGATCGGGGAGCTGTTTTTT
cdr3_aa: CASTEQGVIGELFF
cdr3_length: 14
clone_size: few
j_call: TRBJ2-2
v_call: TRBV7-9
d_call: TRBD1

cdr3_nt: TGTGCCAGCAGTTTGTTAGCAGCGGGGCCGGGGTCAGATACGCAGTATTTT
cdr3_aa: CASSLLAAGPGSDTQYF
cdr3_length: 17
clone_size: few
j_call: TRBJ2-3
v_call: TRBV28
d_call: TRBD2

cdr3_nt: -
cdr3_aa: CASMTFGAMNTEAFF
cdr3_length: 15
clone_size: -
j_call: TRBJ1-1
v_call: TRBV5-6
d_call: -

cdr3_nt: TGTGCCAGCAGCCCCCCGCGGGGTAACACAGATACGCAGTATTTT
cdr3_aa: CASSPPRGNTDTQYF
cdr3_length: 15
clone_size: -
j_call: TRBJ2-3
v_call: TRBV7-9
d_call: -

cdr3_nt: TGTGCTAGCAGCTTAGCGCAGGGCCCCTACGAGCAGTACTTC
cdr3_aa: CASSLAQGPYEQYF
cdr3_length: 14
clone_size: -
j_call: TRBJ2-7
v_call: TRBV7-7
d_call: -

cdr3_nt: TGTGCCAGCAGTTTGAGTGGTGGTGAAAAACTGTTTTTT
cdr3_aa: CASSLSGGEKLFF
cdr3_length: 13
clone_size: -
j_call: TRBJ1-4
v_call: TRBV2
d_call: -

cdr3_nt: TGTGCCAGCAGTTACTCATCCCTGGGCGAGCAGTTCTTC
cdr3_aa: CASSYSSLGEQFF
cdr3_length: 13
clone_size: -
j_call: TRBJ2-1
v_call: TRBV6-2/TRBV6-3
d_call: -

cdr3_nt: TGTGCCAGCAGCGGTAGCGGGAGGACTGCTCGAGAGCAGTACTTC
cdr3_aa: CASSGSGRTAREQYF
cdr3_length: 15
clone_size: -
j_call: TRBJ2-7
v_call: TRBV7-2
d_call: TRBD2

cdr3_nt: TGTGCCGGGGCTCAGGTATCTGGAAACACCATATATTTT
cdr3_aa: CAGAQVSGNTIYF
cdr3_length: 13
clone_size: -
j_call: TRBJ1-3
v_call: TRBV10-3
d_call: -

cdr3_nt: TGTGCCAGTAGTATGCTCGGGGGCTTGAGGAATGAGCAGTTCTTC
cdr3_aa: CASSMLGGLRNEQFF
cdr3_length: 15
clone_size: -
j_call: TRBJ2-1
v_call: TRBV19
d_call: -

cdr3_nt: TGTGCTAGTGGTTTGGGGGACACTGAAGCTTTCTTT
cdr3_aa: CASGLGDTEAFF
cdr3_length: 12
clone_size: few
j_call: TRBJ1-1
v_call: TRBV12-5
d_call: -

cdr3_nt: TGCGCCAGCAGCAAAACTAGCGGGACCTACAATGAGCAGTTCTTC
cdr3_aa: CASSKTSGTYNEQFF
cdr3_length: 15
clone_size: -
j_call: TRBJ2-1
v_call: TRBV5-1
d_call: TRBD2

cdr3_nt: TGTGCCAGCAGCTTAGGGCAGGGGGAGAACACCGGGGAGCTGTTTTTT
cdr3_aa: CASSLGQGENTGELFF
cdr3_length: 16
clone_size: -
j_call: TRBJ2-2
v_call: TRBV7-9
d_call: TRBD1

cdr3_nt: TGTGCCAGTTCTGAGGGGTTGGGACAGCCCCAGCATTTT
cdr3_aa: CASSEGLGQPQHF
cdr3_length: 13
clone_size: -
j_call: TRBJ1-5
v_call: TRBV19
d_call: -

cdr3_nt: TGTGCCAGCAGGGGGGGGTATAATTCACCCCTCCACTTT
cdr3_aa: CASRGGYNSPLHF
cdr3_length: 13
clone_size: -
j_call: TRBJ1-6
v_call: TRBV6-5
d_call: -

cdr3_nt: TGTGCCAGCTCACCACACAGCGGAGAGACCCAGTACTTC
cdr3_aa: CASSPHSGETQYF
cdr3_length: 13
clone_size: -
j_call: TRBJ2-5
v_call: TRBV18
d_call: -

cdr3_nt: TGTGCCAGCATCTCGGGGAGCTCCTACGAGCAGTACTTC
cdr3_aa: CASISGSSYEQYF
cdr3_length: 13
clone_size: -
j_call: TRBJ2-7
v_call: TRBV27
d_call: -

cdr3_nt: TGTGCCAGCAATTCACAGGGGACTTCAAATGGCTACACCTTC
cdr3_aa: CASNSQGTSNGYTF
cdr3_length: 14
clone_size: -
j_call: TRBJ1-2
v_call: TRBV6-5
d_call: TRBD1

cdr3_nt: TGCGCCAGCAGCTTGGACTCCTTCGCGCAGTACTTC
cdr3_aa: CASSLDSFAQYF
cdr3_length: 12
clone_size: few
j_call: TRBJ2-7
v_call: TRBV5-1
d_call: -